These 32 T cell receptor beta chains were all obtained from the same sample, sequenced in a study of OX40 agonist ivuxolimab in advanced cancers. Generated by immunoSEQ multiplex PCR, the TCRdb table keeps only in-frame clones and is missing some. The table records 60,000 to 90,000 clones, around 80% of them present only once. Sequences were derived from CD4+ or CD8+ T cells sorted from blood, sampled in a trial of the OX40 agonist ivuxolimab. The receptors come from an adult with an advanced solid tumor such as melanoma, head and neck, liver or kidney cancer.

J is TRBJ2-6 and V is TRBV7-8; weak D call: TRBD1 (5 bases). V dropped 4 bases and J dropped 1 base, with 17 bases sitting between them. Germline V gene data show CDR1 as SGHVS and CDR2 as FQNEAQ. The CDR3 runs to 18 residues. This CDR3 is CASSYLLPGASGANVLTF. The CDR3 coding sequence is TGTGCCAGCAGCTACTTATTACCTGGGGCATCTGGGGCCAACGTCCTGACTTTC.

The chain carries TRBV7-7 and TRBJ2-7, with 11 bases aligning to TRBD2. V shed 5 bases and J 6 bases; nucleotides not matched to a gene: 6. This CDR3 spans 14 amino acids. Per germline, CDR1 SSHAT and CDR2 FNYEAQ (reference sequence). The CDR3 region is CASSPTSGSFEQYF. The CDR3 DNA follows: TGTGCCAGCAGCCCCACTAGCGGGAGTTTCGAGCAGTACTTC.

The chain links TRBV27 to TRBJ2-3; no firm D call. The CDR3 runs to 11 residues. V lost 5 bases to trimming and J lost 6 bases, with 6 bases between them. Germline CDR1 and CDR2: MNHEY and SMNVEV (reference sequence). In DNA, the CDR3 is TGTGCCAGCAGTGTTAGGGATACGCAGTATTTT. Encoded protein: CASSVRDTQYF.

This chain uses TRBV6-5 with TRBJ1-1; tentatively, D is TRBD1 (5 bases). The V end lost 6 bases, the J end lost 0 bases, and 14 bases lay between the germline ends. The CDR3 consists of 15 residues. CDR1 MNHEY and CDR2 SVGAGI come from the germline V gene. This CDR3 is CASRPSGRLNTEAFF. In nucleotides, the CDR3 is TGTGCCAGCAGGCCCTCGGGACGGTTGAACACTGAAGCTTTCTTT.

This chain connects TRBV29-1 to TRBJ2-6, with D uncertain. CDR3 length: 14 amino acids. Between the trimmed V and J ends, which lost 6 bases and 4 bases, there was a span of 13 bases. The germline V gene has CDR1 SQVTM and CDR2 ANQGSEA. The CDR3 is CSVRQTLGANVLTF. Written as DNA, the CDR3 is TGCAGCGTCCGCCAGACTCTAGGGGCCAACGTCCTGACTTTC.

J is TRBJ2-5 and V is TRBV2; tentatively, D is TRBD1 or TRBD2 (5 bases each). The DNA end is a closer match to TRBJ2-7, so the J assignment may be wrong. Per the germline V gene, CDR1 is SNHLY and CDR2 is FYNNEI. This CDR3 is 11 amino acids long. The CDR3 reads CASGGTYEQYF. CDR3 in DNA: TGTGCCAGCGGGGGTACCTACGAGCAGTACTTC.

This clone was recorded only once. The chain is built from TRBV2 and TRBJ2-1, with D possibly being TRBD2 (5 bases). CDR1 is SNHLY and CDR2 is FYNNEI in the germline V gene. The CDR3 length is 15 residues. Trimming removed 4 bases from V and 8 bases from J, with 18 bases in between. The CDR3 sequence is CASSGFGSSMDEQFF. The CDR3 region has the DNA TGTGCCAGCAGTGGGTTTGGATCTAGCATGGATGAGCAGTTCTTC.

This clone has a handful of counts. Here the CDR3 DNA reads TGCGCCAGCAGTAAACTAGCGGGAGGGATTAGCGCAGATACGCAGTATTTT. It translates to CASSKLAGGISADTQYF. The rearrangement links TRBV4-1 to TRBJ2-3; 13 nucleotides match TRBD2. Trimming removed 6 bases from V and 4 bases from J; junction bases left unmatched: 10. This CDR3 region has 17 residues. Germline CDR1 reads MGHRA; CDR2 reads YSYEKL.

The chain employs TRBV29-1 and TRBJ1-1, with a possible D match to TRBD1 (5 bases). The CDR3 has 13 residues. The V end was cut by 4 bases, the J end by 5 bases, with 14 bases between. Germline loops: CDR1 SQVTM, CDR2 ANQGSEA. CDR3 in amino acids: CSVVSGMRTEAFF. DNA for the CDR3: TGCAGCGTTGTCTCAGGGATGCGGACTGAAGCTTTCTTT.

This clone showed up just a few times. The CDR3 DNA reads as TGTGCCTGGAAAACAGGGAATCAGCCCCAGCATTTT. The encoded protein is CAWKTGNQPQHF. V gene TRBV30 combines with J gene TRBJ1-5; D is perhaps TRBD1 (6 bases). The CDR3 extends over 12 amino acids. The germline V gene encodes CDR1 GTSNPN and CDR2 SVGIG (reference sequence). The V end was cut by 4 bases, the J end by 4 bases, with 8 bases between.

This clone was observed once. The chain carries TRBV5-6 and TRBJ1-1, with 7 bases identical to TRBD1. Germline CDR1 is SGHDT and CDR2 is YYEEEE. The CDR3 totals 14 residues. The J segment lost 5 bases and the V segment lost 1 base, leaving 5 bases of the junction unmatched. For the CDR3, the DNA is TGTGCCAGCAGCTTGTTCACAGGGGAAACTGAAGCTTTCTTT. Amino acid sequence: CASSLFTGETEAFF.

For this clone: Sequence at one end of the junction differs from germline and may be a read error. The gene calls are TRBV5-1 and TRBJ1-1; D gene unclear. This CDR3 has 14 amino acids. Germline assignment: CDR1 SGHRS and CDR2 YFSETQ. The CDR3 reads CASSLGEGNTEAFF. The CDR3 DNA reads as TGCGCCAGCAGTTTGGGAGAGGGGAACACTGAAGCTTTCTTT. The whole variable domain, remainder taken from reference TRBV5-1 and TRBJ1-1, is KAGVTQTPRYLIKTRGQQVTLSCSPISGHRSVSWYQQTPGQGLQFLFEYFSETQRNKGNFPGRFSGRQFSNSRSEMNVSTLELGDSALYLCASSLGEGNTEAFFGQGTRLTVV.

This clone was counted between two and nine times. This rearrangement joins TRBV18 to TRBJ1-5; 7 bases agree with TRBD1. V trimming: 2 bases; J trimming: 0 bases; junction bases outside the gene matches: 10. The CDR3 sequence is 18 residues long. Germline CDR1 KGHSH, CDR2 LQKENI. The CDR3 spells CASSPIGTEYSSNQPQHF. CDR3 DNA: TGTGCCAGCTCACCAATCGGGACAGAATACTCTAGCAATCAGCCCCAGCATTTT.

The chain joins TRBV28 to TRBJ2-6; tentatively, D is TRBD2 (5 bases). Trimming pared 6 bases from V and 0 bases from J, leaving 12 bases between. The CDR3 contains 16 residues. Germline assignment: CDR1 MDHEN and CDR2 SYDVKM. The CDR3 spells CASSGVLISGANVLTF. DNA of the CDR3: TGTGCCAGCAGCGGGGTATTGATCTCTGGGGCCAACGTCCTGACTTTC. The complete variable domain, with remaining parts taken from reference TRBV28 and TRBJ2-6, reads DVKVTQSSRYLVKRTGEKVFLECVQDMDHENMFWYRQDPGLGLRLIYFSYDVKMKEKGDIPEGYSVSREKKERFSLILESASTNQTSMYLCASSGVLISGANVLTFGAGSRLTVL.

This clone has just one count. The chain has TRBV7-3 and TRBJ2-6; D remains unclear. CDR1 and CDR2 (germline): SGHTA, FQGTGA. V shed 5 bases and J shed 0 bases, with 8 bases lying between them. The CDR3 sequence is 15 residues long. The CDR3 DNA is TGTGCCAGCAGCCACCAAGCCTCTGGGGCCAACGTCCTGACTTTC. Protein: CASSHQASGANVLTF.

This clone came up once. CDR3 DNA sequence: TGTGCCAGCAGCGAGGGGGGTTATAGCGGGGAGCTGTTTTTT. It encodes CASSEGGYSGELFF. The chain joins TRBV9 to TRBJ2-2; possibly TRBD1 or TRBD2 for D (6 bases each). Germline V lookup: CDR1 SGDLS, CDR2 YYNGEE. Deletions cut 3 bases from V and 7 bases from J, with 13 bases between. There are 14 residues in the CDR3.

This clone occurred once. The genes are TRBV13 and TRBJ2-7; D remains unclear. The germline V gene has CDR1 PRHDT and CDR2 FYEKMQ (reference sequence). V shed 6 bases and J shed 3 bases, with 12 bases lying between them. The CDR3 is made up of 13 amino acids. As DNA, the CDR3 is TGTGCCAGCAGGTTGGATGGAGACTACGAGCAGTACTTC. It codes for CASRLDGDYEQYF.

The chain couples TRBV27 to TRBJ2-5; possibly TRBD1 for D (6 bases). The assigned J gene may be wrong: the sequence end matches TRBJ2-7 better. The CDR3 runs 14 residues. Germline V lookup: CDR1 MNHEY, CDR2 SMNVEV (reference sequence). The CDR3 nucleotides are TGTGCCAGCAGTTTCCGCCAGGGGATTTACGAGCAGTACTTC. Translated: CASSFRQGIYEQYF.

The table lists this clone with a few counts. J is TRBJ1-3 and V is TRBV18, with D perhaps matching TRBD1 (5 bases). This CDR3 is 14 amino acids long. Trimming took 2 bases from V and 7 from J, leaving 12 bases between them. Germline loops: CDR1 KGHSH, CDR2 LQKENI. The CDR3 nucleotides are TGTGCCAGCTCACCAACCGGGGGTGACAACACCATATATTTT. It encodes CASSPTGGDNTIYF. The full variable domain, rest sourced from reference TRBV18 and TRBJ1-3, is NAGVMQNPRHLVRRRGQEARLRCSPMKGHSHVYWYRQLPEEGLKFMVYLQKENIIDESGMPKERFSAEFPKEGPSILRIQQVVRGDSAAYFCASSPTGGDNTIYFGEGSWLTVV.

J is TRBJ2-1 and V is TRBV18, with D uncertain. V lost 2 bases, J lost 6 bases, and 11 bases lay in between. Per the germline V gene, CDR1 is KGHSH and CDR2 is LQKENI. The CDR3 is 14 amino acids. The CDR3, as DNA: TGTGCCAGCTCACCATCTTCGGCGGCCAATGAGCAGTTCTTC. Its protein is CASSPSSAANEQFF.

The J gene is TRBJ1-2, the V gene TRBV4-2, with D maybe TRBD1 (6 bases). The ends were cut back, 6 bases at V and 8 bases at J, with 13 bases in the middle. The CDR3 covers 12 residues. Germline-derived CDR1 and CDR2 are LGHNA and YNFKEQ. As DNA, the CDR3 is TGTGCCAGCAGAGCTTCAGGGGAGGGCTACACCTTC. Its translation: CASRASGEGYTF.

The V and J genes are TRBV7-5 and TRBJ1-1; the table gives TRBD1 as D, unverified against the DNA. TRBV7-5 is a pseudogene locus. CDR3 length: 14 residues. The CDR3 spells CARPDRDRCAEAFF. Here the CDR3 DNA reads TGTGCCAGACCCGACCGGGACAGGTGCGCTGAAGCTTTCTTT.

In this sample, this clone turned up once. The J gene is TRBJ1-6, the V gene TRBV7-9; 9 nucleotides line up with TRBD1. Trimming took 5 bases from V and 9 from J; bases not matched to a gene: 5. This CDR3 has 14 amino acids. Germline V gene lookup returns CDR1 SEHNR and CDR2 FQNEAQ (reference sequence). The CDR3 protein is CASSGGQGGSPLHF. CDR3 DNA sequence: TGTGCCAGCAGCGGGGGACAGGGCGGTTCACCCCTCCACTTT.

The rearrangement uses TRBV18 and TRBJ2-1; 11 bases align to TRBD1. Trimming at V came to 7 bases and at J to 9 bases, leaving 8 bases not matched to a gene. Germline V gene data show CDR1 as KGHSH and CDR2 as LQKENI. This CDR3 has 14 amino acids. CDR3 DNA: TGTGCCAGCTGGCGGACAGGGGGCGGGCCTGAGCAGTTCTTC. As protein: CASWRTGGGPEQFF.

The chain couples TRBV6-5 to TRBJ2-1; D possibly corresponds to TRBD1 (5 bases). The V gene lost 0 bases and the J gene lost 6 bases, with 9 bases spanning the gap. Per the germline V gene, CDR1 is MNHEY and CDR2 is SVGAGI. This CDR3 contains 14 residues. The CDR3 nucleotides are TGTGCCAGCAGTTACTCGAACAGGTTCAATGAGCAGTTCTTC. Translated: CASSYSNRFNEQFF.

This chain connects TRBV18 to TRBJ1-2, with 10 bases lining up with TRBD1. The trim removed 2 bases at V and 6 bases at J, leaving 3 bases unmatched. The CDR3 covers 14 residues. Germline CDR1 reads KGHSH; CDR2 reads LQKENI. CDR3 DNA: TGTGCCAGCTCACCAACCGGGACAGGGGATGGCTACACCTTC. This encodes CASSPTGTGDGYTF.

The chain is built from TRBV5-3 and TRBJ2-1; 10 nucleotides line up with TRBD2. TRBV5-3 is labeled an ORF, and its function is uncertain. J was trimmed by 3 bases and V by 9 bases; bases with no gene match: 9. The CDR3 length is 15 residues. The CDR3 DNA sequence: TGTGCCACGCCGTTCAGCGGGGGGGTCTACAATGAGCAGTTCTTC. Protein sequence: CATPFSGGVYNEQFF.

This chain joins TRBV10-3 and TRBJ1-2, with TRBD1 matching 8 bases. CDR1 and CDR2 from the germline V gene are ENHRY and SYGVKD. The ends lost 2 bases at V and 7 bases at J; junction bases unmatched: 6. The CDR3 runs 14 residues. In nucleotides, the CDR3 is TGTGCCATCAGTGAGGAATGGACAGGGTCTGGCTACACCTTC. Amino acids: CAISEEWTGSGYTF.

The gene calls are TRBV19 and TRBJ1-5; D is ambiguous. The CDR3 sequence is 11 residues long. CDR1 is LNHDA and CDR2 is SQIVND in the germline V gene (reference sequence). V lost 8 bases, J lost 4 bases, and 6 bases lay in between. CDR3 in amino acids: CASGANQPQHF. The CDR3 nucleotides read TGTGCCAGTGGAGCGAATCAGCCCCAGCATTTT. Based on the CDR3 plus reference TRBV19 and TRBJ1-5, the full variable domain is DGGITQSPKYLFRKEGQNVTLSCEQNLNHDAMYWYRQDPGQGLRLIYYSQIVNDFQKGDIAEGYSVSREKKESFPLTVTSAQKNPTAFYLCASGANQPQHFGDGTRLSIL.

CDR3 loop: CSVREDRGLGNTIYF. Here the CDR3 DNA reads TGCAGCGTACGCGAGGACAGGGGGCTAGGAAACACCATATATTTT. This chain links TRBV29-1 with TRBJ1-3, with 11 bases that match TRBD1. The CDR3 is made up of 15 amino acids. Trimming took 6 bases from V and 4 from J; bases not matched to a gene: 8. The germline gives CDR1 SQVTM, CDR2 ANQGSEA.

The genes are TRBV6-5 and TRBJ1-2; 7 bases agree with TRBD1. The junction had 6 bases not matched to a gene; V was cut back by 4 bases and J by 7 bases. The length of the CDR3 is 13 residues. CDR1 and CDR2 from the germline V gene are MNHEY and SVGAGI. CDR3 coding DNA: TGTGCCAGCAGTTCCACAGGGGAAACTGGCTACACCTTC. Translating gives CASSSTGETGYTF.

This chain links TRBV5-1 with TRBJ2-1, with TRBD2 matching 8 bases. Germline assignment: CDR1 SGHRS and CDR2 YFSETQ. The CDR3 consists of 14 residues. J was trimmed by 6 bases and V by 0 bases; bases with no gene match: 2. This CDR3 is CASSLGTSSNEQFF. In nucleotides, the CDR3 is TGCGCCAGCAGCTTGGGGACTAGCTCCAATGAGCAGTTCTTC.